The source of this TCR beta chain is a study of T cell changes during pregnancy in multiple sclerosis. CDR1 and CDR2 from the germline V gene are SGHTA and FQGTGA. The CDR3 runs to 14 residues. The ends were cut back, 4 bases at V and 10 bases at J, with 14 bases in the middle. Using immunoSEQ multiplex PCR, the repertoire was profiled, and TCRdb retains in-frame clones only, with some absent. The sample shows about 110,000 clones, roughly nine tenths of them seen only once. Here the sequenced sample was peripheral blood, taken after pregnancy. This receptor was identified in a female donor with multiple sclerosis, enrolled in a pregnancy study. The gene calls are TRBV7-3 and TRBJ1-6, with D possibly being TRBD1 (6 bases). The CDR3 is CASSSTGSGSPLHF. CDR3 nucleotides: TGTGCCAGCAGCTCGACAGGCTCGGGCTCACCCCTCCACTTT.